The entry below describes one T cell receptor (beta chain). The sample comes from a study of T cells in localized non-small cell lung cancer. Here immunoSEQ multiplex PCR was the method, and the copy in TCRdb shows in-frame clones only, minus some. Among tens of thousands of clones, about 90% were seen once, and the ten largest hold around 4.2%. Looked up from germline, CDR1 is MNHNS and CDR2 is SASEGT. Trimming removed 6 bases at V and 1 base at J, with 7 bases between. This CDR3 is 13 amino acids long. The V call is TRBV6-1, the J call TRBJ1-3, with D hard to call. Sequenced material: peripheral blood, taken before any cancer treatment. The receptor was isolated from a woman aged 35 to 75 with stage I lung adenocarcinoma. The CDR3 nucleotides read TGTGCCAGCAGAAGACTATCTGGAAACACCATATATTTT. Protein sequence: CASRRLSGNTIYF.